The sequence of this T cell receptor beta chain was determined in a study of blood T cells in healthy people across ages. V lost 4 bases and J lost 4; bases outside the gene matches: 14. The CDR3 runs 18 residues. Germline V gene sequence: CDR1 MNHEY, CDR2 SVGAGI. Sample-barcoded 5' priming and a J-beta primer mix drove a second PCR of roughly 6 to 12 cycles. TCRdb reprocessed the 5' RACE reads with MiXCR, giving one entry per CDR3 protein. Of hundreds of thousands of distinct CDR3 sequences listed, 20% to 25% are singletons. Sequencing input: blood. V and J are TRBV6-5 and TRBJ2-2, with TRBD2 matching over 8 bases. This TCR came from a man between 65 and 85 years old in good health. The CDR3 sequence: CASSWLRVSGRFTGELFF. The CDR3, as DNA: TGTGCCAGCAGTTGGCTCAGGGTGAGCGGGAGATTCACCGGGGAGCTGTTTTTT.